This TCR beta chain was sequenced during a study of T cell changes during pregnancy in multiple sclerosis. The table came from immunoSEQ multiplex PCR; TCRdb's copy has only in-frame clones and leaves some out. The sample lists about 30,000 clones, about 92% occurring once. With 0 bases removed from V and 6 bases from J, the gap between germline ends came to 7 bases. Germline lookup yields CDR1 SGHNT and CDR2 YYREEE (reference sequence). CDR3 length equals 13 residues. This clone was detected once. The sample consisted of CD4+ T cells from peripheral blood mononuclear cells, taken after pregnancy. The V call is TRBV5-4, the J call TRBJ1-5; D is uncertain. The clonotype originates from a female donor with multiple sclerosis, enrolled in a pregnancy study. The CDR3 nucleotides read TGTGCCAGCAGCTTGGATCGGGTTCAGCCCCAGCATTTT. As protein: CASSLDRVQPQHF.